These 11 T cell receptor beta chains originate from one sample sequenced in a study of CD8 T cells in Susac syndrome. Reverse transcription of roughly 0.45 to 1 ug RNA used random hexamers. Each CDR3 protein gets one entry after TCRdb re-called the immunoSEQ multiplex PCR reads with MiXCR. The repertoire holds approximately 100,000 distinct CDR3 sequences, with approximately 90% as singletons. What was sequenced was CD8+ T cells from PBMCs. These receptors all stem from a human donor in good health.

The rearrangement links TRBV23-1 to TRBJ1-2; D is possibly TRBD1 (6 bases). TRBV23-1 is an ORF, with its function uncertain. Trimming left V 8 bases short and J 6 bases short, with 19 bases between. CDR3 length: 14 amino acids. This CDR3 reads CASQKGGMVDGYTF. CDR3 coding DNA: TGCGCCAGCCAGAAAGGGGGAATGGTGGATGGCTACACCTTC.

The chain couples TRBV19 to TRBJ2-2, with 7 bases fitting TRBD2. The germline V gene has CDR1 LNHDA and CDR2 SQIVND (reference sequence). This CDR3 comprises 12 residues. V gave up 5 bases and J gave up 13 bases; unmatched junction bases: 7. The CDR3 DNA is TGTGCCAGTAGTCCCGGGGAGGGGACGCTGTTTTTT. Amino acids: CASSPGEGTLFF. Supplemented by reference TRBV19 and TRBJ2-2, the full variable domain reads DGGITQSPKYLFRKEGQNVTLSCEQNLNHDAMYWYRQDPGQGLRLIYYSQIVNDFQKGDIAEGYSVSREKKESFPLTVTSAQKNPTAFYLCASSPGEGTLFFGEGSRLTVL.

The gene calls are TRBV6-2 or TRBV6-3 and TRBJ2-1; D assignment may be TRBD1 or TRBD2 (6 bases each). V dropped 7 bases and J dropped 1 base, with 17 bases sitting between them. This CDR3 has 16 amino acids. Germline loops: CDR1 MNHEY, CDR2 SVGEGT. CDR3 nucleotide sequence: TGTGCCAGCACCCGAGGGGGGTCGGGGTCCTACAATGAGCAGTTCTTC. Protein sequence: CASTRGGSGSYNEQFF.

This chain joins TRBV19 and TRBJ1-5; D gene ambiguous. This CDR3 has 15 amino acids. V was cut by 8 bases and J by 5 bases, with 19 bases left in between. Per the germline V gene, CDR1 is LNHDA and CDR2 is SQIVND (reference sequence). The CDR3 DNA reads TGTGCCAGTCAACCCCACTTAGTCGTGGATCAGCCCCAGCATTTT. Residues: CASQPHLVVDQPQHF.

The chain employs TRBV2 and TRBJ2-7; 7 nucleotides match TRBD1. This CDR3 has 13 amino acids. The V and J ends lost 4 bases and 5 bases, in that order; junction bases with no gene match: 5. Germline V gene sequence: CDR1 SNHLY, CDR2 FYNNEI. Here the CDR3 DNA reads TGTGCCAGCAGTGTAAACAGGGGACACGAGCAGTACTTC. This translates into CASSVNRGHEQYF. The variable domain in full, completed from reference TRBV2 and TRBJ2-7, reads EPEVTQTPSHQVTQMGQEVILRCVPISNHLYFYWYRQILGQKVEFLVSFYNNEISEKSEIFDDQFSVERPDGSNFTLKIRSTKLEDSAMYFCASSVNRGHEQYFGPGTRLTVT.

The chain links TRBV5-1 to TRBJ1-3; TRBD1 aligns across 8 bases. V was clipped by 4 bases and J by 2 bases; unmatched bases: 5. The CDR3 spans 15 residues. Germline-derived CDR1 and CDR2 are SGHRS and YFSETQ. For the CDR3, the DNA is TGCGCCAGCAGCGATCAGACAGGGGCTGGAAACACCATATATTTT. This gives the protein CASSDQTGAGNTIYF.

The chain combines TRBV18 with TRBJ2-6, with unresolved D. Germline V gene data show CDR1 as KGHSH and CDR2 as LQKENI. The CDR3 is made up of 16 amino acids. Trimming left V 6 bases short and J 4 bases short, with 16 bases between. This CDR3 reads CASSGSSASGANVLTF. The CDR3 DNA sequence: TGTGCCAGCTCGGGATCGTCGGCTTCCGGGGCCAACGTCCTGACTTTC.

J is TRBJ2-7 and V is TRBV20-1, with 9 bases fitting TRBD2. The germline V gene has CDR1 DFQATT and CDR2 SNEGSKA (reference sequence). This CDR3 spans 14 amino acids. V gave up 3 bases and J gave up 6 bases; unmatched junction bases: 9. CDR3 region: CSASPGTSRGEQYF. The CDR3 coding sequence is TGCAGTGCTAGCCCGGGGACTAGCCGGGGCGAGCAGTACTTC.

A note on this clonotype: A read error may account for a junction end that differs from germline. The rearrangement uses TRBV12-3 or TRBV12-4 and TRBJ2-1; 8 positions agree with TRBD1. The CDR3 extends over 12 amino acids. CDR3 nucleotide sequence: TGTGCCAGCAGTCGTACGACAGGGGATTGGGTCTTC. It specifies CASSRTTGDWVF.

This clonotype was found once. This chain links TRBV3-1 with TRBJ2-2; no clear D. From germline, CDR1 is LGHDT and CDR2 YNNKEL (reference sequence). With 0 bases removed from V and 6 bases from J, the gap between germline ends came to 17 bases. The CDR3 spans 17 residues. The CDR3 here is CASSQDVHTQHAGELFF. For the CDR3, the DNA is TGTGCCAGCAGCCAAGACGTGCACACCCAACATGCCGGGGAGCTGTTTTTT.

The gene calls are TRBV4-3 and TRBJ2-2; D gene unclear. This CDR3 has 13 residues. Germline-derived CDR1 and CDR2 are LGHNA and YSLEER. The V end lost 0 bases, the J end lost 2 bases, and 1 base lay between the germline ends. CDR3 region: CASSQENTGELFF. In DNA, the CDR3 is TGCGCCAGCAGCCAAGAAAACACCGGGGAGCTGTTTTTT.